The 5 T cell receptor beta chains reported below all come from one sample, sequenced in a study of CD8+ T cells in alopecia areata. RNA was isolated and reverse transcribed to cDNA, the sequencing template. Libraries were prepared by immunoSEQ multiplex PCR; TCRdb keeps only in-frame clonotypes and omits some of them. This table holds around 140,000 clones, more than 45% found once. Material for sequencing was CD4+ T cells sorted from blood. The source of these receptors is a human donor with alopecia areata.

This chain uses TRBV28 with TRBJ1-2; TRBD1 agrees at 9 bases. Trimming cost V 7 bases and J 6 bases; bases outside gene matches: 3. There are 12 residues in the CDR3. The germline V gene has CDR1 MDHEN and CDR2 SYDVKM. Here the CDR3 DNA reads TGTGCCAGCACCGGGACAGGGAATGGCTACACCTTC. Amino acid sequence: CASTGTGNGYTF.

CDR3 region: CATGYRTQYF. In DNA form, the CDR3 reads TGTGCCACCGGGTATCGGACCCAGTACTTC. The rearrangement links TRBV6-5 to TRBJ2-5, with D uncertain. The CDR3 consists of 10 residues. Deletions cut 10 bases from V and 7 bases from J, with 10 bases between. Germline V gene sequence: CDR1 MNHEY, CDR2 SVGAGI.

The chain uses TRBV29-1 and TRBJ2-3; TRBD2 is a possible D gene (6 bases). CDR1 is SQVTM and CDR2 is ANQGSEA in the germline V gene. This CDR3 comprises 12 residues. V lost 4 bases and J lost 6, with 11 bases in between. The CDR3 DNA reads as TGCAGCGTTGGGACTACCGACGATACGCAGTATTTT. As protein: CSVGTTDDTQYF.

The rearrangement uses TRBV30 and TRBJ2-7; 8 nucleotides match TRBD1. The CDR3 length is 14 residues. The germline CDR1 and CDR2 sequences are GTSNPN and SVGIG (reference sequence). Losses at the gene ends were 0 bases for V and 3 bases for J; bases not matched to a gene: 4. The CDR3 is CAWSVVTGVYEQYF. Written as DNA, the CDR3 is TGTGCCTGGAGTGTTGTGACAGGGGTCTACGAGCAGTACTTC.

A remark on this clone: Other DNA sequences in the sample encode the same CDR3. The V gene is TRBV18, the J gene TRBJ2-3; the D is unclear. Trimming removed 0 bases at V and 3 bases at J, with 4 bases between. Germline-derived CDR1 and CDR2 are KGHSH and LQKENI. This CDR3 contains 13 residues. The CDR3: CASSPPSTDTQYF. In DNA, the CDR3 is TGTGCCAGCTCACCACCCTCAACAGATACGCAGTATTTT.